These 31 T cell receptor beta chains originate from one sample sequenced in a study of early stage breast cancer tumors. Data came from immunoSEQ multiplex PCR; TCRdb stores just in-frame clones and leaves some out. The data contain about 58,000 clones, about 74% of them seen just once; the ten biggest clones take up around 3.7%. The specimen was blood. The receptors were gathered from a person in their thirties with breast cancer.

The rearrangement links TRBV5-1 to TRBJ2-7, with D perhaps given as TRBD1 or TRBD2 (5 bases each). Trimming took 4 bases from V and 4 from J, leaving 18 bases between them. The V gene's germline CDR1 is SGHRS and CDR2 YFSETQ. CDR3 length equals 15 residues. The CDR3 sequence: CASSLGLRVMYEQYF. CDR3 in DNA: TGCGCCAGCAGCCTCGGACTCAGGGTTATGTACGAGCAGTACTTC.

This clone showed up just a few times. The rearrangement joins TRBV11-3 to TRBJ2-1, with unresolved D. The CDR3 contains 13 residues. Trimming took off 1 base at V and 7 bases at J, with 8 bases between the two ends. Germline-derived CDR1 and CDR2 are SGHNT and YENEEA. The CDR3: CASSLAEPNEQFF. CDR3 coding DNA: TGTGCCAGCAGCTTAGCGGAACCAAATGAGCAGTTCTTC. The variable domain in full, completed from reference TRBV11-3 and TRBJ2-1, reads EAGVVQSPRYKIIEKKQPVAFWCNPISGHNTLYWYLQNLGQGPELLIRYENEEAVDDSQLPKDRFSAERLKGVDSTLKIQPAELGDSAVYLCASSLAEPNEQFFGPGTRLTVL.

V gene TRBV10-3 combines with J gene TRBJ2-2; maybe TRBD1 (6 bases). There are 15 residues in the CDR3. V was trimmed by 9 bases and J by 4 bases, leaving 18 bases between them. Germline assignment: CDR1 ENHRY and CDR2 SYGVKD. The CDR3: CAISKGVSITGELFF. The CDR3 DNA is TGTGCCATTTCTAAGGGGGTCAGTATCACCGGGGAGCTGTTTTTT.

This rearrangement joins TRBV30 to TRBJ1-1; weak D call: TRBD1 (5 bases). The CDR3 spans 10 residues. Germline CDR1 and CDR2: GTSNPN and SVGIG (reference sequence). V was pared by 4 bases and J by 11 bases, with 11 bases between. The CDR3 is CAWNPRAAFF. The CDR3 region has the DNA TGTGCCTGGAACCCCAGGGCGGCTTTCTTT. Complete variable domain (other parts from reference TRBV30 and TRBJ1-1): SQTIHQWPATLVQPVGSPLSLECTVEGTSNPNLYWYRQAAGRGLQLLFYSVGIGQISSEVPQNLSASRPQDRQFILSSKKLLLSDSGFYLCAWNPRAAFFGQGTRLTVV.

This clone occurred once. The chain has TRBV19 and TRBJ2-1, with 8 bases fitting TRBD2. Germline trimming cut 0 bases from V and 5 bases from J; bases unmatched to any gene: 12. This CDR3 region has 18 residues. CDR1 LNHDA and CDR2 SQIVND come from the germline V gene (reference sequence). The CDR3 here is CASSIDPPRVAGNNEQFF. The CDR3 bases are TGTGCCAGTAGTATAGATCCCCCTCGGGTAGCGGGAAACAATGAGCAGTTCTTC. Full variable domain (missing parts from reference TRBV19 and TRBJ2-1): DGGITQSPKYLFRKEGQNVTLSCEQNLNHDAMYWYRQDPGQGLRLIYYSQIVNDFQKGDIAEGYSVSREKKESFPLTVTSAQKNPTAFYLCASSIDPPRVAGNNEQFFGPGTRLTVL.

CDR3 region: CASSGPSGKQFF. The CDR3 coding sequence is TGCGCCAGCAGTGGGCCTAGCGGGAAGCAGTTCTTC. The V and J genes are TRBV10-1 and TRBJ2-1; TRBD2 matches at 9 bases. Germline loops: CDR1 WNHNN, CDR2 SYGVQD (reference sequence). The J segment lost 11 bases and the V segment lost 4 bases, leaving 3 bases of the junction unmatched. The CDR3 length is 12 residues.

The chain carries TRBV19 and TRBJ1-1; D might be TRBD1 (5 bases). Germline CDR1 is LNHDA and CDR2 is SQIVND (reference sequence). CDR3 length: 15 amino acids. The V and J ends lost 7 bases and 6 bases respectively, with 21 bases between them. CDR3 DNA sequence: TGTGCCAGTACCCCGGGTTCGCAGCGGGGGGCTGAAGCTTTCTTT. It translates to CASTPGSQRGAEAFF.

This sequence joins TRBV7-9 and TRBJ2-7; TRBD1 matches at 10 bases. CDR1 and CDR2 from the germline V gene are SEHNR and FQNEAQ (reference sequence). J lost 2 bases, V lost 4 bases, and 8 bases had no gene match. CDR3 length equals 16 residues. The CDR3 loop is CASSSADRGLPYEQYF. DNA for the CDR3: TGTGCCAGCAGCTCCGCCGACAGGGGGCTTCCCTACGAGCAGTACTTC.

The J gene is TRBJ2-2, the V gene TRBV6-1; 11 bases are a match to TRBD2. Germline trimming cut 3 bases from V and 7 bases from J; bases unmatched to any gene: 7. This CDR3 has 16 residues. Germline CDR1 MNHNS, CDR2 SASEGT. The CDR3 nucleotides read TGTGCCAGCAGTGAGGGTAGCGGGAGGGCCCACGGGGAGCTGTTTTTT. It is translated as CASSEGSGRAHGELFF.

This sequence joins TRBV5-6 and TRBJ1-4; 7 bases are shared with TRBD1. Germline V gene lookup returns CDR1 SGHDT and CDR2 YYEEEE. This CDR3 spans 14 amino acids. Losses at the gene ends were 2 bases for V and 6 bases for J; bases not matched to a gene: 4. The CDR3 nucleotides are TGTGCCAGCAGCTTAATACAGGGGCATGAAAAACTGTTTTTT. Protein product: CASSLIQGHEKLFF.

J is TRBJ2-7 and V is TRBV7-9; TRBD2 agrees at 9 bases. The trim removed 1 base at V and 6 bases at J, leaving 10 bases unmatched. Germline-derived CDR1 and CDR2 are SEHNR and FQNEAQ (reference sequence). This CDR3 contains 16 residues. In nucleotides, the CDR3 is TGTGCCAGCAGCTTAGAGGGGGCTAGCGGGAAGGGCGAGCAGTACTTC. Translation: CASSLEGASGKGEQYF.

This chain uses TRBV18 with TRBJ2-1; 8 nucleotides align to TRBD2. V gave up 0 bases and J gave up 4 bases; unmatched junction bases: 2. The length of the CDR3 is 15 residues. Per germline, CDR1 KGHSH and CDR2 LQKENI. The CDR3 loop is CASSPPRLAYNEQFF. The CDR3 DNA follows: TGTGCCAGCTCACCACCCCGACTAGCGTACAATGAGCAGTTCTTC.

The V gene is TRBV4-1, the J gene TRBJ2-2, with 11 nucleotides matching TRBD2. J was trimmed by 6 bases and V by 0 bases; bases with no gene match: 18. Germline loops: CDR1 MGHRA, CDR2 YSYEKL. The CDR3 is 21 residues long. The CDR3: CASSQDTGLAGGPISAGELFF. Written as DNA, the CDR3 is TGCGCCAGCAGCCAAGATACGGGGCTAGCGGGAGGTCCCATAAGCGCCGGGGAGCTGTTTTTT.

The CDR3, as DNA: TGTGCCAGCAGCCCCTGGGGAGTTGTCACAGATACGCAGTATTTT. Translating gives CASSPWGVVTDTQYF. V usage is TRBV11-2 and J usage is TRBJ2-3, with a possible D match to TRBD2 (5 bases). The CDR3 is made up of 15 amino acids. With 5 bases removed from V and 2 bases from J, the gap between germline ends came to 14 bases. Germline CDR1 SGHAT, CDR2 FQNNGV.

This chain joins TRBV18 and TRBJ1-2; 7 bases are a match to TRBD1. The CDR3 totals 14 residues. Trimming took 3 bases from V and 0 from J; bases not matched to a gene: 1. Per germline, CDR1 KGHSH and CDR2 LQKENI. The DNA for the CDR3 is TGTGCCAGCTCACCCGGGACAGCTAACTATGGCTACACCTTC. Translation gives CASSPGTANYGYTF.

The chain carries TRBV19 and TRBJ1-2, with D tentatively TRBD1 (6 bases). CDR1 is LNHDA and CDR2 is SQIVND in the germline V gene (reference sequence). This CDR3 spans 13 amino acids. Deletions cut 6 bases from V and 8 bases from J, with 16 bases between. This chain's CDR3 is CASRRGGEGGYTF. The CDR3 DNA reads TGTGCCAGTAGGCGGGGGGGCGAGGGAGGCTACACCTTC.

The genes are TRBV30 and TRBJ2-7, with D possibly being TRBD1 (5 bases). The CDR3 extends over 16 amino acids. Trimming removed 3 bases at V and 0 bases at J, with 18 bases between. The V gene's germline CDR1 is GTSNPN and CDR2 SVGIG (reference sequence). The CDR3 sequence: CAWRPKSGAYSYEQYF. CDR3 nucleotide sequence: TGTGCCTGGAGGCCAAAATCTGGGGCTTACTCCTACGAGCAGTACTTC.

The rearrangement links TRBV6-1 to TRBJ1-3; D may be TRBD1 (5 bases). CDR1 MNHNS and CDR2 SASEGT come from the germline V gene. V was shortened by 2 bases and J by 7 bases, with 9 bases between the two germline ends. The CDR3 is made up of 13 amino acids. Here the CDR3 DNA reads TGTGCCAGCAGTGAATACAGGAGGAACACCATATATTTT. Translated, it gives CASSEYRRNTIYF.

The chain combines TRBV14 with TRBJ1-2; 11 bases map to TRBD1. CDR3 length: 14 amino acids. Germline-derived CDR1 and CDR2 are SGHDN and FVKESK. The ends lost 4 bases at V and 7 bases at J; junction bases unmatched: 5. CDR3 amino acids: CASSPWTGGFGYTF. CDR3 coding DNA: TGTGCCAGCAGCCCCTGGACAGGGGGCTTTGGCTACACCTTC.

The chain has TRBV14 and TRBJ1-1; D remains ambiguous. The CDR3 is 14 residues long. Germline-derived CDR1 and CDR2 are SGHDN and FVKESK. V lost 1 base to trimming and J lost 2 bases, with 8 bases between them. CDR3 nucleotides: TGTGCCAGCAGCCAAGCGGGCCCCAACACTGAAGCTTTCTTT. It is translated as CASSQAGPNTEAFF.

This chain joins TRBV4-1 and TRBJ2-7; TRBD2 aligns across 15 bases. The CDR3 totals 18 residues. The V gene's germline CDR1 is MGHRA and CDR2 YSYEKL. The J segment lost 0 bases and the V segment lost 4 bases, leaving 7 bases of the junction unmatched. The CDR3 sequence: CASSLFWGLAGGSYEQYF. Here the CDR3 DNA reads TGCGCCAGCAGCCTTTTTTGGGGACTAGCGGGGGGCTCCTACGAGCAGTACTTC.

The chain links TRBV7-9 to TRBJ2-3; 7 bases agree with TRBD2. Germline values: CDR1 SEHNR, CDR2 FQNEAQ (reference sequence). The length of the CDR3 is 14 residues. Trimming at V came to 7 bases and at J to 6 bases, leaving 10 bases not matched to a gene. CDR3 DNA sequence: TGTGCCAGCACGCTAGCGGCCCTGGCGGATACGCAGTATTTT. It codes for CASTLAALADTQYF.

The rearrangement uses TRBV7-8 and TRBJ1-1; no definite D call. The CDR3 contains 15 residues. V lost 0 bases, J lost 1 base, and 9 bases lay in between. Germline assignment: CDR1 SGHVS and CDR2 FQNEAQ. The CDR3 DNA reads as TGTGCCAGCAGCTTAGCGGACCCTCCGAACACTGAAGCTTTCTTT. This codes for CASSLADPPNTEAFF.

This sequence joins TRBV4-1 and TRBJ1-6; perhaps TRBD1 as D (5 bases). This CDR3 has 16 amino acids. V dropped 0 bases and J dropped 0 bases, with 6 bases sitting between them. In germline, CDR1 is MGHRA, CDR2 YSYEKL. The CDR3, as DNA: TGCGCCAGCAGCCAAGACGGGGGCTCCTATAATTCACCCCTCCACTTT. Its protein is CASSQDGGSYNSPLHF.

This sequence joins TRBV7-2 and TRBJ2-1; D is perhaps TRBD2 (5 bases). V lost 3 bases and J lost 4, with 16 bases in between. CDR1 is SGHTA, CDR2 FQGNSA, per germline. The length of the CDR3 is 16 residues. CDR3 sequence (DNA): TGTGCCAGCAGCTTGAGTAGCGCCATAGATTACAATGAGCAGTTCTTC. This gives the protein CASSLSSAIDYNEQFF.

The rearrangement links TRBV4-1 to TRBJ2-3; D gene uncertain. The CDR3 runs 14 residues. The V end was cut by 0 bases, the J end by 5 bases, with 9 bases between. From germline, CDR1 is MGHRA and CDR2 YSYEKL. CDR3 sequence: CASSQDLRGDTQYF. In DNA, the CDR3 is TGCGCCAGCAGCCAAGATCTTCGCGGAGATACGCAGTATTTT.

The gene calls are TRBV9 and TRBJ2-7; no clear D. The CDR3 covers 14 residues. Trimming left V 4 bases short and J 0 bases short, with 11 bases between. Looked up from germline, CDR1 is SGDLS and CDR2 is YYNGEE. The DNA of the CDR3 is TGTGCCAGCAGCACCGGACCTAGCTCCTACGAGCAGTACTTC. This encodes CASSTGPSSYEQYF. Supplemented by reference TRBV9 and TRBJ2-7, the full variable domain reads DSGVTQTPKHLITATGQRVTLRCSPRSGDLSVYWYQQSLDQGLQFLIQYYNGEERAKGNILERFSAQQFPDLHSELNLSSLELGDSALYFCASSTGPSSYEQYFGPGTRLTVT.

The genes are TRBV10-3 and TRBJ1-1; the match to TRBD1 covers 7 bases. The CDR3 is 16 amino acids. The germline V gene encodes CDR1 ENHRY and CDR2 SYGVKD. The trim removed 4 bases at V and 2 bases at J, leaving 10 bases unmatched. The CDR3 DNA is TGTGCCATCAGTGGTGGATCCGGGACAGTCAACACTGAAGCTTTCTTT. This codes for CAISGGSGTVNTEAFF.

The V and J genes are TRBV4-1 and TRBJ2-3; 12 positions agree with TRBD2. With V trimmed by 4 bases and J by 2 bases, 7 bases remained unmatched. CDR3 length: 17 amino acids. Germline-derived CDR1 and CDR2 are MGHRA and YSYEKL. The CDR3 DNA reads TGCGCCAGCAGCCTAGGGACTAGCGGGCACACCACAGATACGCAGTATTTT. Its translation: CASSLGTSGHTTDTQYF.

The gene calls are TRBV10-2 and TRBJ1-2; perhaps TRBD1 as D (6 bases). From germline, CDR1 is WSHSY and CDR2 SAAADI. V shed 0 bases and J shed 5 bases, with 13 bases lying between them. This CDR3 spans 15 amino acids. The CDR3 DNA follows: TGCGCCAGCAGTGAGTCATCCGGGACAACTTATGGCTACACCTTC. The encoded protein is CASSESSGTTYGYTF.

This clone was seen only a few times. The V call is TRBV30, the J call TRBJ2-7; TRBD1 agrees at 7 bases. V was clipped by 3 bases and J by 13 bases; unmatched bases: 15. CDR1 is GTSNPN and CDR2 is SVGIG in the germline V gene (reference sequence). The CDR3 covers 13 residues. The CDR3 coding sequence is TGTGCCTGGAGCCGGGACAGAGGACAGCGGCGCTACTTC. Amino acid sequence: CAWSRDRGQRRYF.